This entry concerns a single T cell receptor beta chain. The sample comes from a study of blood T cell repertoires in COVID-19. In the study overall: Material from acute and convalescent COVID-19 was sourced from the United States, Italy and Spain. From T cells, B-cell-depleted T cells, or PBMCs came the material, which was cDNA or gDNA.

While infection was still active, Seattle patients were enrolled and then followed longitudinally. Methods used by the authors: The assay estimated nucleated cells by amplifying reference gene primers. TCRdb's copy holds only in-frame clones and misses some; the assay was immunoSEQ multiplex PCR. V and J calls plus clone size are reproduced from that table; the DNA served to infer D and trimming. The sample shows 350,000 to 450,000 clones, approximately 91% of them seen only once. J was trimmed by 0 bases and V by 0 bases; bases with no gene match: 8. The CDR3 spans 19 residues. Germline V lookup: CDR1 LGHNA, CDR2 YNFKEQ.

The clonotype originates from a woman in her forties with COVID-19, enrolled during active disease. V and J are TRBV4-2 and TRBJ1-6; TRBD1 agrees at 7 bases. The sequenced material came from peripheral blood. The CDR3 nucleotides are TGTGCCAGCAGCCAAGACAGCGACAGGGAGAGCTCCTATAATTCACCCCTCCACTTT. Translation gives CASSQDSDRESSYNSPLHF.